This T cell receptor beta chain was sequenced for a study of blood T cell repertoires in COVID-19. There are a few counts of this clone. Authors' data handling: Reference gene primers were amplified, and this amplification served to estimate nucleated cell counts. TCRdb keeps only in-frame clones here, not all; method: immunoSEQ multiplex PCR. V, J and clone size were drawn from that table, and D and trimming were deduced from the DNA. The table shows roughly 250,000 clones, with over 75% occurring only once. This clonotype was sampled from a woman in her thirties or forties who had recovered from COVID-19. Material for sequencing was peripheral blood.

CDR3 DNA: TGTGCCAGCAGCCAAGGGACGGGGGGAAACACCATATATTTT. Amino acids: CASSQGTGGNTIYF. The chain couples TRBV3-1 (or the pseudogene TRBV3-2) to TRBJ1-3, with D unclear. Germline V gene lookup returns CDR1 LGHDT and CDR2 YNNKEL (reference sequence). Trimming cost V 1 base and J 4 bases, with 8 bases left between them. The CDR3 contains 14 residues.